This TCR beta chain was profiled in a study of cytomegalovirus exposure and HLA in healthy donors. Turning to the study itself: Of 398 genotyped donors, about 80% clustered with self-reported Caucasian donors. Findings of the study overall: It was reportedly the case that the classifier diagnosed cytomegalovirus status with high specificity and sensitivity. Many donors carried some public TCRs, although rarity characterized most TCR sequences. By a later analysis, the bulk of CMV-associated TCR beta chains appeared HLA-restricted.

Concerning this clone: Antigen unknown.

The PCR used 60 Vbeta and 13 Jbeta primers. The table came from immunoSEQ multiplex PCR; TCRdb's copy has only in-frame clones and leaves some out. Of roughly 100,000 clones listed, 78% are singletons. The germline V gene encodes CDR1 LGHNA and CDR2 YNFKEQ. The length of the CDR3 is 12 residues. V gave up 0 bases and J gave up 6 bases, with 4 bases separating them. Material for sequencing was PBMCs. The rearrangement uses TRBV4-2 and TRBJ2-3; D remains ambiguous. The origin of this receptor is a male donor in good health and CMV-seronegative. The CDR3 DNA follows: TGTGCCAGCAGCCAAGATGAGGATACGCAGTATTTT. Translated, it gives CASSQDEDTQYF.